This is a list of T cell receptor beta chains from one sample in a study of blood T cell repertoires in COVID-19. Sequencing was performed with immunoSEQ multiplex PCR; in TCRdb, only in-frame clones are kept and a portion is missing. The sample records 75,000 to 100,000 clones, about 90% being singletons. The sample consisted of peripheral blood. The source is a human donor in a cohort sampled during active COVID-19. Each CDR3 is given with its conserved first and last residue. D genes are given only for firm matches. Expanded clones get a size class; other rows say once, few or many, or leave the size out.

v_gene	abundance	j_gene	d_gene	CDR3nt	CDR3aa
TRBV7-9	few	TRBJ2-1	TRBD2	TGTGCCAGCAGTCATAGCGGGAGTATCAATGAGCAGTTCTTC	CASSHSGSINEQFF
TRBV27	-	TRBJ2-7	-	TGTGCCAGCAGGATTATACAGGAATCCTACGAGCAGTACTTC	CASRIIQESYEQYF
TRBV19	few	TRBJ2-1	TRBD2	TGTGCCAGTAGTCTCCTCCTACTAGCGGGAGGGGGGAATGAGCAGTTCTTC	CASSLLLLAGGGNEQFF
TRBV6-2/TRBV6-3	-	TRBJ2-5	-	TGTGCCAGCAGTTACTTTCGCCCCAGAGTCGGGGAAGAGACCCAGTACTTC	CASSYFRPRVGEETQYF
TRBV3-1/TRBV3-2	-	TRBJ2-7	TRBD2	TGTGCCAGCAGCGGCCAAGGGGCGGGGGAAATCTACGAGCAGTACTTC	CASSGQGAGEIYEQYF
TRBV2	-	TRBJ1-2	-	TGTGCCAGCAGTGTGGTTCAGGGTGGTGGCTACACCTTC	CASSVVQGGGYTF
TRBV5-1	-	TRBJ1-1	TRBD1	TGCGCCAGCAGCTTGGGACAGGGACAGGGAACTGAAGCTTTCTTT	CASSLGQGQGTEAFF
TRBV3-1/TRBV3-2	-	TRBJ2-6	-	TGTGCCAGCAGCCAGGTACAGGGATCTGGGGCCAACGTCCTGACTTTC	CASSQVQGSGANVLTF
TRBV7-9	-	TRBJ1-5	TRBD1	TGTGCCAGCAGCCCAGAGACAGGGTTGAATCCCCAGCATTTT	CASSPETGLNPQHF
TRBV7-8	-	TRBJ2-1	TRBD2	TGTGCCAGCAGCTTAGGCCCGGCTAGCGGGAGGGCTAGGGGCAATGAGCAGTTCTTC	CASSLGPASGRARGNEQFF
TRBV4-2	once	TRBJ2-7	-	TGTGCCAGCAGCCAAGAGCTAACCTTTGCCTACGAGCAGTACTTC	CASSQELTFAYEQYF
TRBV28	-	TRBJ2-7	-	TGTGCCAGCAGTCAGACCTACGAGCAGTACTTC	CASSQTYEQYF
TRBV6-2/TRBV6-3	once	TRBJ2-7	-	TGTGCCAGCAGTCAGTTACGAGAGCAGTACTTC	CASSQLREQYF
TRBV7-9	-	TRBJ1-1	TRBD1	TGTGCCAGCAGCGCGCTCCGGGACAGGACCGGAGGAGCTTTCTTT	CASSALRDRTGGAFF
TRBV28	-	TRBJ2-7	TRBD2	TGTGCCAGCAGTTTGGTTGTGACTAGCGGGAGTCACGAGCAGTACTTC	CASSLVVTSGSHEQYF
TRBV11-3	-	TRBJ2-3	TRBD2	TGTGCCAGCAGCCCAGGGACTAGCGGGATCACAGATACGCAGTATTTT	CASSPGTSGITDTQYF
TRBV7-9	-	TRBJ2-7	-	TGTGCCAGCAGCCCCGTGAGCTCCTACGAGCAGTACTTC	CASSPVSSYEQYF
TRBV5-6	-	TRBJ2-2	-	TGTGCCAGCAGCTCGAGGGTGGACGCGAACACCGGGGAGCTGTTTTTT	CASSSRVDANTGELFF
TRBV10-3	-	TRBJ2-3	-	TGTGCCATCAGTGAGTCAAGTTTCACGGGTACGCAGTATTTT	CAISESSFTGTQYF
TRBV18	once	TRBJ2-1	TRBD1	TGTGCCAGCTCACCGACACAGGGGGATCAGTACAATGAGCAGTTCTTC	CASSPTQGDQYNEQFF
TRBV11-3	-	TRBJ2-1	TRBD2	TGTGCCGGCAGCCCCACCGGGGGGTCCTACAATGAGCAGTTCTTC	CAGSPTGGSYNEQFF
TRBV11-2	-	TRBJ2-7	-	TGTGCCAGCAGCTTAGGGCTAGCTGCTCGGACCTACGAGCAGTACTTC	CASSLGLAARTYEQYF
TRBV5-4	-	TRBJ2-1	TRBD2	TGTGCCAGCAGTCCTCGGAACGGGAGGGCGGGGGGCGATGAGCAGTTCTTC	CASSPRNGRAGGDEQFF
TRBV7-2	-	TRBJ1-2	-	TGTGCCAGCAGCTTGACAATCACTAACTATGGCTACACCTTC	CASSLTITNYGYTF
TRBV4-3	few	TRBJ2-7	-	TGCGCCAGCAGCCAAGATCTAGAGTCCTACGAGCAGTACTTC	CASSQDLESYEQYF
TRBV13	-	TRBJ2-3	TRBD2	TGTGCCAGCAGCAAAGAGGGGGACAGCGGGGGGCCAGATACGCAGTATTTT	CASSKEGDSGGPDTQYF
TRBV6-4	-	TRBJ2-2	-	TGTGCCAGCAGTGACTCGGCTAGCGACTTGACCGGGGAGCTGTTTTTT	CASSDSASDLTGELFF
TRBV19	-	TRBJ1-1	-	TGTGCCAGTACCCCGGGAAGGGAAGTGGGTACTGAAGCTTTCTTT	CASTPGREVGTEAFF
TRBV19	-	TRBJ2-7	TRBD1	TGTGCCAGTAGTCCAAAGCTGACAGGGGGCAAGTACGAGCAGTACTTC	CASSPKLTGGKYEQYF
TRBV6-1	-	TRBJ1-2	-	TGTGCCAGCAGTGAATTGACGGGACAACTATTCTATGGCTACACCTTC	CASSELTGQLFYGYTF
TRBV27	-	TRBJ1-1	-	TGTGCCAGCAGTTCTGGCAGGGGACACACTGAAGCTTTCTTT	CASSSGRGHTEAFF
TRBV6-5	-	TRBJ2-7	TRBD2	TGTGCCAGCAGTTACTCGAAGGGACTAGCGAGTTACGAGCAGTACTTC	CASSYSKGLASYEQYF
TRBV4-3	-	TRBJ2-6	-	TGCGCCAGCAGCCAAGAGGGTCGTCGGGCTGGGGCCAACGTCCTGACTTTC	CASSQEGRRAGANVLTF
TRBV18	-	TRBJ2-5	-	TGTGCCAGCTCCTATCAGGGGCAAGAGACCCAGTACTTC	CASSYQGQETQYF
TRBV7-2	-	TRBJ2-3	TRBD2	TGTGCCAGCAGCCCACAAGCGGGGTTCACAGATACGCAGTATTTT	CASSPQAGFTDTQYF
TRBV28	-	TRBJ2-7	-	TGTGCCAGCGAGAAGCCAGGGGAGCAGTACTTC	CASEKPGEQYF
TRBV12-3/TRBV12-4	-	TRBJ1-6	-	TGTGCCAGCAGTTTAAGCGGTCCTTCACCCCTCCACTTT	CASSLSGPSPLHF
TRBV19	-	TRBJ1-1	-	TGTGCCAGTAGTATAGGAGGCATTGAAGCTTTCTTT	CASSIGGIEAFF
TRBV3-1/TRBV3-2	-	TRBJ1-6	-	TGTGCCAGCAGCCAAGGCCGTTCGGATAATTCACCCCTCCACTTT	CASSQGRSDNSPLHF
TRBV25-1	-	TRBJ1-1	-	TGTGCCAGCAGTGCGGCAGGGCCCCTTGAAGCTTTCTTT	CASSAAGPLEAFF
TRBV9	-	TRBJ2-1	TRBD1	TGTGCCAGCAGCCCCAAGCAGGGGGCGGGTGAGCAGTTCTTC	CASSPKQGAGEQFF
TRBV29-1	once	TRBJ2-2	TRBD2	TGCAGCGCATCGGGGGGGATTGGTAGGACCGGGGAGCTGTTTTTT	CSASGGIGRTGELFF
TRBV3-1/TRBV3-2	-	TRBJ1-6	-	TGTGCCAGCAGCCAAGAACAGCAAAATTCACCCCTCCACTTT	CASSQEQQNSPLHF
TRBV5-6	-	TRBJ1-6	-	TGTGCCAGCAGCGCGGACAGCTTCCTAAGCTCCTATAATTCACCCCTCCACTTT	CASSADSFLSSYNSPLHF
TRBV6-5	-	TRBJ2-1	-	TGTGCCAGCAGTTCTCCCTCTGGGAGCTCCTACAATGAGCAGTTCTTC	CASSSPSGSSYNEQFF
TRBV5-5	-	TRBJ2-7	TRBD1	TGTGCCAGCAGCTTGGGCGACAGGGGGGATTACGAGCAGTACTTC	CASSLGDRGDYEQYF
TRBV7-9	-	TRBJ2-3	-	TGTGCCAGCAGCTTACGGGAAGGGATAGATACGCAGTATTTT	CASSLREGIDTQYF
TRBV27	-	TRBJ1-2	-	TGTGCCAGCAGATTACTTGGGACATATGGCTACACCTTC	CASRLLGTYGYTF
TRBV2	many	TRBJ1-2	-	TGTGCCAGCACCCCCGGTTCTTTCCTGTCCGGCTACACCTTC	CASTPGSFLSGYTF
TRBV6-2/TRBV6-3	-	TRBJ1-5	TRBD1	TGTGCCAGCAGTGCTGACAGGGTCGGACAGCCCCAGCATTTT	CASSADRVGQPQHF
TRBV3-1/TRBV3-2	-	TRBJ1-1	TRBD1	TGTGCCAGCAGCCACCGACAGGGGATGAACACTGAAGCTTTCTTT	CASSHRQGMNTEAFF
TRBV5-4	-	TRBJ2-1	TRBD1	TGTGCCAGCAGAAATAACAGGGGCGCTCAGGTCCACAATGAGCAGTTCTTC	CASRNNRGAQVHNEQFF
TRBV7-3	-	TRBJ1-1	-	TGTGCCAGCAGCTCTGGTGTCGGTGTAGAAGCTTTCTTT	CASSSGVGVEAFF
TRBV5-1	once	TRBJ1-2	-	TGCGCCAGCAGCCTACAAAACTCCCTTGGACAGTCCTCTGGCTACACCTTC	CASSLQNSLGQSSGYTF
TRBV7-9	-	TRBJ2-1	TRBD2	TGTGCCAGCAGCTTACTAGCGGGGGGGAATGAGCAGTTCTTC	CASSLLAGGNEQFF
TRBV7-8	-	TRBJ2-7	-	TGTGCCAGCAGCCCCCGAAGGGGGCAGGGGGGCTCCTACGAGCAGTACTTC	CASSPRRGQGGSYEQYF
TRBV20-1	-	TRBJ2-1	-	TGCAGTGCTAGTCCCTTAGAGAACAATGAGCAGTTCTTC	CSASPLENNEQFF
TRBV19	-	TRBJ2-6	-	TGTGCCAGTAGTATAGGACTTTATGTATCTGGGGCCAACGTCCTGACTTTC	CASSIGLYVSGANVLTF
TRBV9	once	TRBJ2-1	TRBD2	TGTGCCAGCAGCGTAGCTTGGGGGTGGGGGGGACTTCATGAGCAGTTCTTC	CASSVAWGWGGLHEQFF
TRBV2	few	TRBJ1-5	-	TGTGCCAGCAGTGCAGACAGTTACTATAGCAATCAGCCCCAGCATTTT	CASSADSYYSNQPQHF